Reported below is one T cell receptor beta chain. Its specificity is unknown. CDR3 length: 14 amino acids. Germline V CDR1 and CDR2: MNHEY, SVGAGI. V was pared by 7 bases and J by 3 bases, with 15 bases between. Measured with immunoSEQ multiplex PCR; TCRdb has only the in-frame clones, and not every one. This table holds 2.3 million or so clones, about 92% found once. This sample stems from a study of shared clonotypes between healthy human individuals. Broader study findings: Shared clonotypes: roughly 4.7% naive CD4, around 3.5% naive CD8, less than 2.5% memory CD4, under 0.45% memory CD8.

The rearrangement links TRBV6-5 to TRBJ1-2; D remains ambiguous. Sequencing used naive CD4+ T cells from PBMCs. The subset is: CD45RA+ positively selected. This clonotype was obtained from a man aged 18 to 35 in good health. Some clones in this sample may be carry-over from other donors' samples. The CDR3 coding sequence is TGTGCCAGCAAGGCGGCCCTGGTTGACTATGGCTACACCTTC. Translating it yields CASKAALVDYGYTF.